This note documents a single T cell receptor beta chain sequence. The antigen is unknown. Amplified regions were TCR beta CDR3 sequences from RNA transcripts. The HTBI primer set served for first-round RT-PCR of the TCR CDR3. MiXCR, applied by TCRdb to the multiplex PCR reads, yields one record per CDR3 protein. This sample has over 300,000 distinct CDR3 sequences; about 15% occur once, and the top ten carry 9.5% to 12%. These data originate in a study of T cells in Graves' hyperthyroidism and ophthalmopathy. Graves' hyperthyroidism is called stable when ophthalmopathy does not progress within 18 months. Each diagnosis was grounded in clinical symptoms, serum thyroxine and TRAb, thyroid ultrasound, and orbital computed tomography. Regarding the study as a whole: Most expanded thyroid clonotypes above 0.001 recurred in blood. Researchers report that a 13 V-J model separated ophthalmopathy from stable hyperthyroidism.

Germline V gene sequence: CDR1 SNHLY, CDR2 FYNNEI. This CDR3 has 15 residues. J lost 6 bases, V lost 8 bases, and 9 bases had no gene match. The genes are TRBV2 and TRBJ1-5; 11 nucleotides match TRBD1. The sample comprised blood. The clonotype was recovered from a woman aged 55-70 years with Graves' hyperthyroidism. CDR3 sequence (DNA): TGTGCCAGCTCCGGGACAGGGGGATTTGGTCAGCCCCAGCATTTT. It translates to CASSGTGGFGQPQHF.